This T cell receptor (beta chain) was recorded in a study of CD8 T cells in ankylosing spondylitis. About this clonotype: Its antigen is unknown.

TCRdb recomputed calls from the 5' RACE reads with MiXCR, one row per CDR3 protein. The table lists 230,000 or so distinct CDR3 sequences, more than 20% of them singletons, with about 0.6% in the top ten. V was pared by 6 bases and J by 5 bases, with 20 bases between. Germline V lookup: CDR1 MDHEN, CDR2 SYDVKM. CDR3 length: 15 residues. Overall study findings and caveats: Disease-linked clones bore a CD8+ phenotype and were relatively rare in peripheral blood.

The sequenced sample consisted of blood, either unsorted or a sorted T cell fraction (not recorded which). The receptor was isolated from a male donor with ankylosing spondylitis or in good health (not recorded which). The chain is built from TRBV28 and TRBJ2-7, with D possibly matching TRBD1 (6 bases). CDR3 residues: CASRTGTRGMDEQYF. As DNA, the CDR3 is TGTGCCAGCAGGACCGGGACAAGGGGGATGGACGAGCAGTACTTC.